This TCR beta chain was obtained from a study of cytomegalovirus exposure and HLA in healthy donors. Study details: Per a later analysis, the roughly 690 first-cohort and some 110 validation repertoires shared one platform.

The protocol was immunoSEQ multiplex PCR, while the TCRdb copy is restricted to in-frame clones and leaves out a portion. The sample lists 90,000 to 150,000 clones, around 89% occurring once. Study observations and caveats: Some TCR beta chains (roughly 150 of them) were listed as cytomegalovirus-associated. Rare sequences made up most TCRs, while some public TCRs were found in many donors.

Among the roughly 120 subjects of the validation cohort, separate from the approximately 670-subject first cohort, were the donors. A note on this clone: Its specificity is not known.

Germline trimming cut 5 bases from V and 1 base from J; bases unmatched to any gene: 5. The CDR3 length is 16 residues. Looked up from germline, CDR1 is SGHNT and CDR2 is YENEEA. The specimen sequenced was PBMCs. This clonotype originated in a man younger than 30 in good health and CMV-seronegative. The chain has TRBV11-3 and TRBJ2-3, with TRBD2 matching over 11 bases. In DNA, the CDR3 is TGTGCCAGCAGCCCAGGGACTAGCGGACGCACAGATACGCAGTATTTT. This codes for CASSPGTSGRTDTQYF.